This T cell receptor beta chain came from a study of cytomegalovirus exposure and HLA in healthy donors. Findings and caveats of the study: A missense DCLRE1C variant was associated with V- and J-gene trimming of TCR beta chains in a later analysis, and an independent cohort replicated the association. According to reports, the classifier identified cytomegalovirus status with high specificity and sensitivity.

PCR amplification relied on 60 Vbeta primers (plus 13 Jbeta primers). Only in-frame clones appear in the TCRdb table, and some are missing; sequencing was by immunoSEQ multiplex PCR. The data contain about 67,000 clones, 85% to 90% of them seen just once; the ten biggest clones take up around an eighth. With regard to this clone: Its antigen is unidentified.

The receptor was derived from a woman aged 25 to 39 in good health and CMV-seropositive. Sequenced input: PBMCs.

The CDR3 DNA sequence: TGCGCCAGCAGCCCGGGACAGGAAGAAGATACGCAGTATTTT. Protein sequence: CASSPGQEEDTQYF. The J gene is TRBJ2-3, the V gene TRBV5-1; 8 bases agree with TRBD1. Germline assignment: CDR1 SGHRS and CDR2 YFSETQ. V shed 4 bases and J 5 bases; nucleotides not matched to a gene: 6. This CDR3 has 14 residues.